Listed here are 25 T cell receptor beta chains from one sample, sequenced in a study of T cell responses to AZD1222 COVID-19 vaccine. Libraries were prepared by immunoSEQ multiplex PCR; TCRdb keeps only in-frame clonotypes and omits some of them. The sample contains some 130,000 clones, around 90% of which appear only once. The sequenced sample was peripheral blood, obtained on day 0 of AZD1222 vaccination. The receptors shown here come from an adult in good health.

The chain couples TRBV14 to TRBJ2-5; D is undetermined. Trimming took 2 bases from V and 9 from J, leaving 13 bases between them. Germline V gives CDR1 SGHDN, CDR2 FVKESK. This CDR3 is built from 13 residues. The CDR3 here is CASSQTQTLPQYF. CDR3 sequence (DNA): TGTGCCAGCAGCCAAACACAGACTCTACCCCAGTACTTC.

V gene TRBV7-6 combines with J gene TRBJ2-2, with D possibly matching TRBD1 (5 bases). Germline loops: CDR1 SGHVS, CDR2 FNYEAQ. The length of the CDR3 is 14 residues. V shed 0 bases and J shed 6 bases, with 8 bases lying between them. The CDR3 loop is CASSLAGAAGELFF. In DNA, the CDR3 is TGTGCCAGCAGCTTAGCTGGGGCGGCCGGGGAGCTGTTTTTT.

The CDR3 here is CASSPGPGVDTIYF. CDR3 DNA: TGCGCCAGCAGCCCCGGCCCAGGCGTGGACACCATATATTTT. The chain couples TRBV4-1 to TRBJ1-3; D gene unclear. Between the trimmed V and J ends, which lost 4 bases and 8 bases, there was a span of 15 bases. The germline CDR1 and CDR2 sequences are MGHRA and YSYEKL. CDR3 length equals 14 residues.

The J gene is TRBJ1-2, the V gene TRBV5-1, with D perhaps TRBD1 (5 bases). Germline V lookup: CDR1 SGHRS, CDR2 YFSETQ. The CDR3 has 13 residues. Trimming stripped 4 bases from V and 4 bases from J, with 11 bases between. CDR3: CASSGDRGYGYTF. CDR3 sequence (DNA): TGCGCCAGCAGCGGGGACCGTGGCTATGGCTACACCTTC. The entire variable domain, with the rest obtained from reference TRBV5-1 and TRBJ1-2, is as follows: KAGVTQTPRYLIKTRGQQVTLSCSPISGHRSVSWYQQTPGQGLQFLFEYFSETQRNKGNFPGRFSGRQFSNSRSEMNVSTLELGDSALYLCASSGDRGYGYTFGSGTRLTVV.

Written as DNA, the CDR3 is TGCGCCAGCAGCCGCGATCAAGGGCCCTACGAGCAGTACTTC. This sequence encodes CASSRDQGPYEQYF. The rearrangement uses TRBV4-1 and TRBJ2-7; D is unclear. Trimming cost V 4 bases and J 2 bases, with 12 bases left between them. The CDR3 totals 14 residues. Germline V gene lookup returns CDR1 MGHRA and CDR2 YSYEKL.

The gene calls are TRBV7-9 and TRBJ1-2; the match to TRBD1 covers 9 bases. Germline CDR1 and CDR2: SEHNR and FQNEAQ (reference sequence). The CDR3 is 15 amino acids. Unmatched junction bases numbered 11, after V lost 6 bases and J lost 6 bases. The DNA of the CDR3 is TGTGCCAGCAGTGGACGACCGGGACAGGGCCATGGCTACACCTTC. Translation gives CASSGRPGQGHGYTF.

This rearrangement joins TRBV19 to TRBJ2-3, with TRBD1 as a possible D gene (5 bases). V was clipped by 1 base and J by 0 bases, with 11 bases between them. The CDR3 spans 16 residues. Germline CDR1 is LNHDA and CDR2 is SQIVND (reference sequence). CDR3 region: CASSIASGSSTDTQYF. Here the CDR3 DNA reads TGTGCCAGTAGTATAGCCTCAGGGTCCAGCACAGATACGCAGTATTTT.

V usage is TRBV15 and J usage is TRBJ1-2; D unresolved. V shed 4 bases and J shed 8 bases, with 11 bases lying between them. CDR1 LNHNV and CDR2 YYDKDF come from the germline V gene (reference sequence). This CDR3 has 12 residues. In nucleotides, the CDR3 is TGTGCCACCAGCAAGGCAGACGGGGGCTACACCTTC. Translated, it gives CATSKADGGYTF. The full variable domain, its missing parts supplied by reference TRBV15 and TRBJ1-2, is DAMVIQNPRYQVTQFGKPVTLSCSQTLNHNVMYWYQQKSSQAPKLLFHYYDKDFNNEADTPDNFQSRRPNTSFCFLDIRSPGLGDTAMYLCATSKADGGYTFGSGTRLTVV.

This chain uses TRBV3-1 (or the pseudogene TRBV3-2) with TRBJ1-1; D is ambiguous. The V gene's germline CDR1 is LGHDT and CDR2 YNNKEL (reference sequence). The CDR3 covers 12 residues. Trimming took off 0 bases at V and 11 bases at J, with 10 bases between the two ends. The DNA for the CDR3 is TGTGCCAGCAGCCAAGAACAGAAAAGGGCTTTCTTT. Amino acid sequence: CASSQEQKRAFF.

The rearrangement joins TRBV6-5 to TRBJ2-5; D perhaps matches TRBD1 (5 bases). Trimming left V 0 bases short and J 4 bases short, with 12 bases between. CDR3 size: 15 residues. Germline V gene sequence: CDR1 MNHEY, CDR2 SVGAGI. The CDR3 DNA reads as TGTGCCAGCAGTTACTCCCCAGGGATCACAGAGACCCAGTACTTC. Protein sequence: CASSYSPGITETQYF.

In this sample, this clone turned up once. The CDR3 DNA is TGTGCCAGCAGCGTAGGGGGAGGGGGCGCTCGGACAGATACGCAGTATTTT. Translated: CASSVGGGGARTDTQYF. The chain has TRBV9 and TRBJ2-3; D is perhaps TRBD1 or TRBD2 (7 bases each). The CDR3 contains 17 residues. V dropped 0 bases and J dropped 3 bases, with 17 bases sitting between them. Germline lookup yields CDR1 SGDLS and CDR2 YYNGEE.

V gene TRBV5-1 combines with J gene TRBJ2-2, with D unclear. The germline V and J ends were trimmed by 1 base and 0 bases, with 7 bases remaining between them. In germline, CDR1 is SGHRS, CDR2 YFSETQ. The CDR3 loop spans 15 amino acids. In nucleotides, the CDR3 is TGCGCCAGCAGCTTGCCAGGCCCGAACACCGGGGAGCTGTTTTTT. It specifies CASSLPGPNTGELFF.

V is TRBV7-2 and J is TRBJ1-6; 10 bases are a match to TRBD1. Germline trimming cut 3 bases from V and 6 bases from J; bases unmatched to any gene: 8. CDR1 and CDR2 from the germline V gene are SGHTA and FQGNSA. The CDR3 is 17 amino acids. The CDR3 DNA follows: TGTGCCAGCAGCTTGCCTGGGACAGGGGTTTCTAATTCACCCCTCCACTTT. This codes for CASSLPGTGVSNSPLHF.

This clone was found once. The genes are TRBV5-8 and TRBJ1-5; 10 bases line up with TRBD1. J gave up 6 bases and V 4 bases, and 7 bases lay outside the gene matches. Germline V gene lookup returns CDR1 SGHTS and CDR2 YDEGEE. The CDR3 covers 15 residues. The DNA of the CDR3 is TGTGCCAGCAGCCCCCGGGACAGGGGTATTCAGCCCCAGCATTTT. Amino acids: CASSPRDRGIQPQHF.

The chain couples TRBV2 to TRBJ2-5; D not resolved. Trimming cost V 6 bases and J 4 bases, with 18 bases left between them. Germline V gene sequence: CDR1 SNHLY, CDR2 FYNNEI. This CDR3 is 15 amino acids long. The CDR3 DNA reads as TGTGCCAGCAGCCACCTGACCCTAGTCCCAGAGACCCAGTACTTC. This sequence encodes CASSHLTLVPETQYF. Filled out from reference TRBV2 and TRBJ2-5, the complete variable domain reads EPEVTQTPSHQVTQMGQEVILRCVPISNHLYFYWYRQILGQKVEFLVSFYNNEISEKSEIFDDQFSVERPDGSNFTLKIRSTKLEDSAMYFCASSHLTLVPETQYFGPGTRLLVL.

CDR3 amino acids: CASSTDGSGSPLHF. The CDR3 coding sequence is TGTGCCAGCAGTACAGACGGGTCAGGTTCACCCCTCCACTTT. V usage is TRBV6-5 and J usage is TRBJ1-6; D gene ambiguous. Germline V lookup: CDR1 MNHEY, CDR2 SVGAGI. This CDR3 has 14 residues. Trimming left V 5 bases short and J 9 bases short, with 14 bases between.

This clone was seen just once. The chain links TRBV14 to TRBJ2-2; unclear D gene. CDR1 and CDR2 from the germline V gene are SGHDN and FVKESK. The germline V and J ends were trimmed by 6 bases and 0 bases, with 11 bases remaining between them. The CDR3 has 15 amino acids. Written as DNA, the CDR3 is TGTGCCAGCAGTCCTTTAGGGTCGAACACCGGGGAGCTGTTTTTT. This translates into CASSPLGSNTGELFF.

The chain couples TRBV3-1 (or the pseudogene TRBV3-2) to TRBJ2-6; 7 bases are shared with TRBD2. After removal of 0 bases from V and 0 bases from J, the junction contained 2 bases not matched to a gene. There are 17 residues in the CDR3. Germline CDR1 LGHDT, CDR2 YNNKEL (reference sequence). The CDR3 sequence is CASSQDRGVSGANVLTF. The DNA for the CDR3 is TGTGCCAGCAGCCAAGATCGGGGGGTCTCTGGGGCCAACGTCCTGACTTTC.

Only one count was recorded for this clone. This chain uses TRBV5-4 with TRBJ2-5; unclear D gene. CDR1 is SGHNT and CDR2 is YYREEE in the germline V gene (reference sequence). The CDR3 has 14 residues. V gave up 0 bases and J gave up 1 base, with 7 bases separating them. The CDR3 bases are TGTGCCAGCAGCTTGGGTCCCTCCCAAGAGACCCAGTACTTC. Its translation: CASSLGPSQETQYF.

This rearrangement joins TRBV5-4 to TRBJ1-6; 9 bases align to TRBD1. V shed 3 bases, J shed 7 bases, and the junction held 5 bases outside the gene matches. Germline values: CDR1 SGHNT, CDR2 YYREEE (reference sequence). CDR3 length equals 15 residues. The chain's CDR3 is CASSSTGTGNSPLHF. In nucleotides, the CDR3 is TGTGCCAGCAGCTCAACCGGGACAGGGAATTCACCCCTCCACTTT.

The chain is built from TRBV6-5 and TRBJ1-3; D ambiguous. Germline CDR1 is MNHEY and CDR2 is SVGAGI. The CDR3 has 15 amino acids. Between the trimmed V and J ends, which lost 4 bases and 3 bases, there was a span of 13 bases. The DNA of the CDR3 is TGTGCCAGCAGTTCCCCCGGGCTGGATGGAAACACCATATATTTT. Protein sequence: CASSSPGLDGNTIYF.

This clone was counted a few times. This chain uses TRBV6-5 with TRBJ1-5; D unresolved. This CDR3 spans 12 amino acids. CDR1 MNHEY and CDR2 SVGAGI come from the germline V gene. V was cut by 6 bases and J by 6 bases, with 9 bases left in between. The CDR3 loop is CASSRMVQPQHF. DNA for the CDR3: TGTGCCAGCAGCCGGATGGTTCAGCCCCAGCATTTT.

CDR3: CATSDPGQRGGREQFF. The CDR3 DNA reads TGTGCCACCAGTGATCCCGGCCAGCGGGGGGGCCGTGAGCAGTTCTTC. The gene calls are TRBV24-1 and TRBJ2-1; 10 nucleotides agree with TRBD2. V lost 3 bases, J lost 9 bases, and 10 bases stayed unmatched. Germline V gene sequence: CDR1 KGHDR, CDR2 SFDVKD. This CDR3 comprises 16 residues.

The count of this clone is one. The chain links TRBV18 to TRBJ1-6; 10 bases align to TRBD1. CDR3 length: 14 residues. Trimming took 3 bases from V and 10 from J; bases not matched to a gene: 3. Per the germline V gene, CDR1 is KGHSH and CDR2 is LQKENI. In nucleotides, the CDR3 is TGTGCCAGCTCACCTGGGGACAGGGGATCACCCCTCCACTTT. Its protein is CASSPGDRGSPLHF.

V gene TRBV18 combines with J gene TRBJ1-2; D call uncertain. The CDR3 is made up of 13 amino acids. Germline-derived CDR1 and CDR2 are KGHSH and LQKENI. Trimming took 5 bases from V and 7 from J, leaving 14 bases between them. Here the CDR3 reads CASSSGTLIGYTF. CDR3 sequence (DNA): TGTGCCAGCTCATCCGGCACCCTTATTGGCTACACCTTC.